The rows below give T cell receptor beta chains drawn from one sample of a study of metastatic and nonmetastatic thyroid tumors. TCRdb re-analyzed the PCR reads through MiXCR. The table includes approximately 10,000 clones, less than 25% detected once. The sequenced material came from adjacent normal tissue. The origin of the receptors is a female donor with papillary thyroid cancer or a benign thyroid nodule (not recorded which). Some clones in this sample may be carry-over from other donors' samples. Both conserved end residues are part of each CDR3. D genes are given only for firm matches. Clone size is not always given. Where it is, it says once, few, many or a class for expanded clones.

NA	TRBV24-1	few	TRBJ1-1	TGTGCCACTAGTCTAGCGGGCGAAGCTTTCTTT	CATSLAGEAFF
NA	TRBV3-1	many	TRBJ2-5	TGTGCCAGCAGCCAAGATTCTTTCGCGTTGGAGACCCAGTACTTC	CASSQDSFALETQYF
NA	TRBV12-3/TRBV12-4	few	TRBJ2-1	TGTGCCAGCTCGGGCTTTCCTTTGGGTTTAGAGCAGTTCTTC	CASSGFPLGLEQFF
NA	TRBV19	many	TRBJ1-3	TGTGCCAGTAGTAGGGGGAACCGAGGAAACACCATATATTTT	CASSRGNRGNTIYF
NA	TRBV28	NA	TRBJ2-7	TGTGCCAGCAGCCGGGCGGGTGATTCCTACGAGCAGTACTTC	CASSRAGDSYEQYF
TRBD1	TRBV19	few	TRBJ1-2	TGTGCCAGTAGCCGGGACAGGGGAAAAGGCTACACCTTC	CASSRDRGKGYTF
NA	TRBV29-1	many	TRBJ1-1	TGCAGCGTTGAGGCGGAGATTATAGGCACTGAAGCTTTCTTT	CSVEAEIIGTEAFF
NA	TRBV11-2	NA	TRBJ2-2	TGTGCCAGCACCTACTCCTGGGGGGCCGGGGAGCTGTTTTTT	CASTYSWGAGELFF
NA	TRBV6-2/TRBV6-3	medium-sized	TRBJ2-7	TGTGCCAGCAGTCGACAGAATCACTACGAGCAGTACTTC	CASSRQNHYEQYF
TRBD1	TRBV28	NA	TRBJ1-1	TGTGCCAGCAGTCCCGGGACAGGGGCCCTTGGCACTGAAGCTTTCTTT	CASSPGTGALGTEAFF
NA	TRBV5-1	medium-sized	TRBJ2-7	TGCGCCAGCAGCTTTGGTATTGGCTCCTACGAGCAGTACTTC	CASSFGIGSYEQYF
TRBD1	TRBV11-1	NA	TRBJ1-1	TGTGCCAGCGTGAAGGGGCAGGGGGGATTGAACACTGAAGCTTCCTTT	CASVKGQGGLNTEASF
TRBD1	TRBV5-1	medium-sized	TRBJ1-3	TGCGCCAGCAACCCGGGACAGGGGAACACCATATATTTT	CASNPGQGNTIYF
NA	TRBV20-1	NA	TRBJ1-6	TGCAGTGCCCCATTCGCTGGGCGGCCGGGGGGTGCACCCCTCCACTTT	CSAPFAGRPGGAPLHF
NA	TRBV12-5	few	TRBJ1-1	TGTGTTAGTGGTTTGGGGGGAGGGACGATGAACACTGAAGCTTTCTTT	CVSGLGGGTMNTEAFF
NA	TRBV28	medium-sized	TRBJ2-2	TGTGCCAGCAGTCACGGCCCGGGCGGGGAGCTGTTTTTT	CASSHGPGGELFF
NA	TRBV7-9	NA	TRBJ2-7	TGTGCCAGCAGCCTCAACTACGAGCAGTACTTC	CASSLNYEQYF
NA	TRBV12-3/TRBV12-4	medium-sized	TRBJ1-6	TGTGCCAGCAGTTACGGGAATAATTCACCCCTCCACTTT	CASSYGNNSPLHF
NA	TRBV19	many	TRBJ2-2	TGTGCCAGTAGTACTAACAAGTACACCGGGGAGCTGTTTTTT	CASSTNKYTGELFF
NA	TRBV6-9	few	TRBJ2-2	TGCGCCAGCAGTTATACAGGGTTCGGGGAGCTGTTTTTT	CASSYTGFGELFF
NA	TRBV3-1	NA	TRBJ1-1	TGTGCCTGCAGCCAAGAAACTGACGGGGCTGGTGAAGCTTTCTTT	CACSQETDGAGEAFF
TRBD2	TRBV6-1	NA	TRBJ2-1	TGTGCCAGCACGGTCGGGACTAGCGGGGGGATAGACAAAGAGCAGTTCTTC	CASTVGTSGGIDKEQFF
NA	TRBV5-1	medium-sized	TRBJ1-3	TGCGCCAGCAGTGGGGTCTTGCCCTCTGGAAACACCATATATTTT	CASSGVLPSGNTIYF
TRBD1	TRBV27	NA	TRBJ1-2	TGTGCCAGCAGCTCCAAGACAGGGGATGGCTACACCTTC	CASSSKTGDGYTF
NA	TRBV11-3	medium-sized	TRBJ2-2	TGTGCCAGCAGCTTAAGTGTTGGCGGGGAGCTGTTTTTT	CASSLSVGGELFF
NA	TRBV11-3	NA	TRBJ2-2	TGTGCCAGCAGCCCGAACACCGGGGAGCTGTTTTTT	CASSPNTGELFF